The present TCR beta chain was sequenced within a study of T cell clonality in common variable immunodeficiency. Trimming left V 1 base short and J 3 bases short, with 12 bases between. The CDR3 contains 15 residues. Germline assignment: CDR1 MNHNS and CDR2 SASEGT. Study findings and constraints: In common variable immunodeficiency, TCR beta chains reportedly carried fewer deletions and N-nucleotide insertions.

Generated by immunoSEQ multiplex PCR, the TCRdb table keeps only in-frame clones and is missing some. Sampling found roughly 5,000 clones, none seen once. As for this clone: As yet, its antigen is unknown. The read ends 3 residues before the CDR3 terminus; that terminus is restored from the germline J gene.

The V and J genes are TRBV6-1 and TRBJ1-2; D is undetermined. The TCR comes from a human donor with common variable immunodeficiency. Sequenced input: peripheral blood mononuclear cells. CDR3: CASSEEEGTYYGYTF. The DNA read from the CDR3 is TGTGCCAGCAGTGAAGAGGAGGGTACGTACTATGGC.